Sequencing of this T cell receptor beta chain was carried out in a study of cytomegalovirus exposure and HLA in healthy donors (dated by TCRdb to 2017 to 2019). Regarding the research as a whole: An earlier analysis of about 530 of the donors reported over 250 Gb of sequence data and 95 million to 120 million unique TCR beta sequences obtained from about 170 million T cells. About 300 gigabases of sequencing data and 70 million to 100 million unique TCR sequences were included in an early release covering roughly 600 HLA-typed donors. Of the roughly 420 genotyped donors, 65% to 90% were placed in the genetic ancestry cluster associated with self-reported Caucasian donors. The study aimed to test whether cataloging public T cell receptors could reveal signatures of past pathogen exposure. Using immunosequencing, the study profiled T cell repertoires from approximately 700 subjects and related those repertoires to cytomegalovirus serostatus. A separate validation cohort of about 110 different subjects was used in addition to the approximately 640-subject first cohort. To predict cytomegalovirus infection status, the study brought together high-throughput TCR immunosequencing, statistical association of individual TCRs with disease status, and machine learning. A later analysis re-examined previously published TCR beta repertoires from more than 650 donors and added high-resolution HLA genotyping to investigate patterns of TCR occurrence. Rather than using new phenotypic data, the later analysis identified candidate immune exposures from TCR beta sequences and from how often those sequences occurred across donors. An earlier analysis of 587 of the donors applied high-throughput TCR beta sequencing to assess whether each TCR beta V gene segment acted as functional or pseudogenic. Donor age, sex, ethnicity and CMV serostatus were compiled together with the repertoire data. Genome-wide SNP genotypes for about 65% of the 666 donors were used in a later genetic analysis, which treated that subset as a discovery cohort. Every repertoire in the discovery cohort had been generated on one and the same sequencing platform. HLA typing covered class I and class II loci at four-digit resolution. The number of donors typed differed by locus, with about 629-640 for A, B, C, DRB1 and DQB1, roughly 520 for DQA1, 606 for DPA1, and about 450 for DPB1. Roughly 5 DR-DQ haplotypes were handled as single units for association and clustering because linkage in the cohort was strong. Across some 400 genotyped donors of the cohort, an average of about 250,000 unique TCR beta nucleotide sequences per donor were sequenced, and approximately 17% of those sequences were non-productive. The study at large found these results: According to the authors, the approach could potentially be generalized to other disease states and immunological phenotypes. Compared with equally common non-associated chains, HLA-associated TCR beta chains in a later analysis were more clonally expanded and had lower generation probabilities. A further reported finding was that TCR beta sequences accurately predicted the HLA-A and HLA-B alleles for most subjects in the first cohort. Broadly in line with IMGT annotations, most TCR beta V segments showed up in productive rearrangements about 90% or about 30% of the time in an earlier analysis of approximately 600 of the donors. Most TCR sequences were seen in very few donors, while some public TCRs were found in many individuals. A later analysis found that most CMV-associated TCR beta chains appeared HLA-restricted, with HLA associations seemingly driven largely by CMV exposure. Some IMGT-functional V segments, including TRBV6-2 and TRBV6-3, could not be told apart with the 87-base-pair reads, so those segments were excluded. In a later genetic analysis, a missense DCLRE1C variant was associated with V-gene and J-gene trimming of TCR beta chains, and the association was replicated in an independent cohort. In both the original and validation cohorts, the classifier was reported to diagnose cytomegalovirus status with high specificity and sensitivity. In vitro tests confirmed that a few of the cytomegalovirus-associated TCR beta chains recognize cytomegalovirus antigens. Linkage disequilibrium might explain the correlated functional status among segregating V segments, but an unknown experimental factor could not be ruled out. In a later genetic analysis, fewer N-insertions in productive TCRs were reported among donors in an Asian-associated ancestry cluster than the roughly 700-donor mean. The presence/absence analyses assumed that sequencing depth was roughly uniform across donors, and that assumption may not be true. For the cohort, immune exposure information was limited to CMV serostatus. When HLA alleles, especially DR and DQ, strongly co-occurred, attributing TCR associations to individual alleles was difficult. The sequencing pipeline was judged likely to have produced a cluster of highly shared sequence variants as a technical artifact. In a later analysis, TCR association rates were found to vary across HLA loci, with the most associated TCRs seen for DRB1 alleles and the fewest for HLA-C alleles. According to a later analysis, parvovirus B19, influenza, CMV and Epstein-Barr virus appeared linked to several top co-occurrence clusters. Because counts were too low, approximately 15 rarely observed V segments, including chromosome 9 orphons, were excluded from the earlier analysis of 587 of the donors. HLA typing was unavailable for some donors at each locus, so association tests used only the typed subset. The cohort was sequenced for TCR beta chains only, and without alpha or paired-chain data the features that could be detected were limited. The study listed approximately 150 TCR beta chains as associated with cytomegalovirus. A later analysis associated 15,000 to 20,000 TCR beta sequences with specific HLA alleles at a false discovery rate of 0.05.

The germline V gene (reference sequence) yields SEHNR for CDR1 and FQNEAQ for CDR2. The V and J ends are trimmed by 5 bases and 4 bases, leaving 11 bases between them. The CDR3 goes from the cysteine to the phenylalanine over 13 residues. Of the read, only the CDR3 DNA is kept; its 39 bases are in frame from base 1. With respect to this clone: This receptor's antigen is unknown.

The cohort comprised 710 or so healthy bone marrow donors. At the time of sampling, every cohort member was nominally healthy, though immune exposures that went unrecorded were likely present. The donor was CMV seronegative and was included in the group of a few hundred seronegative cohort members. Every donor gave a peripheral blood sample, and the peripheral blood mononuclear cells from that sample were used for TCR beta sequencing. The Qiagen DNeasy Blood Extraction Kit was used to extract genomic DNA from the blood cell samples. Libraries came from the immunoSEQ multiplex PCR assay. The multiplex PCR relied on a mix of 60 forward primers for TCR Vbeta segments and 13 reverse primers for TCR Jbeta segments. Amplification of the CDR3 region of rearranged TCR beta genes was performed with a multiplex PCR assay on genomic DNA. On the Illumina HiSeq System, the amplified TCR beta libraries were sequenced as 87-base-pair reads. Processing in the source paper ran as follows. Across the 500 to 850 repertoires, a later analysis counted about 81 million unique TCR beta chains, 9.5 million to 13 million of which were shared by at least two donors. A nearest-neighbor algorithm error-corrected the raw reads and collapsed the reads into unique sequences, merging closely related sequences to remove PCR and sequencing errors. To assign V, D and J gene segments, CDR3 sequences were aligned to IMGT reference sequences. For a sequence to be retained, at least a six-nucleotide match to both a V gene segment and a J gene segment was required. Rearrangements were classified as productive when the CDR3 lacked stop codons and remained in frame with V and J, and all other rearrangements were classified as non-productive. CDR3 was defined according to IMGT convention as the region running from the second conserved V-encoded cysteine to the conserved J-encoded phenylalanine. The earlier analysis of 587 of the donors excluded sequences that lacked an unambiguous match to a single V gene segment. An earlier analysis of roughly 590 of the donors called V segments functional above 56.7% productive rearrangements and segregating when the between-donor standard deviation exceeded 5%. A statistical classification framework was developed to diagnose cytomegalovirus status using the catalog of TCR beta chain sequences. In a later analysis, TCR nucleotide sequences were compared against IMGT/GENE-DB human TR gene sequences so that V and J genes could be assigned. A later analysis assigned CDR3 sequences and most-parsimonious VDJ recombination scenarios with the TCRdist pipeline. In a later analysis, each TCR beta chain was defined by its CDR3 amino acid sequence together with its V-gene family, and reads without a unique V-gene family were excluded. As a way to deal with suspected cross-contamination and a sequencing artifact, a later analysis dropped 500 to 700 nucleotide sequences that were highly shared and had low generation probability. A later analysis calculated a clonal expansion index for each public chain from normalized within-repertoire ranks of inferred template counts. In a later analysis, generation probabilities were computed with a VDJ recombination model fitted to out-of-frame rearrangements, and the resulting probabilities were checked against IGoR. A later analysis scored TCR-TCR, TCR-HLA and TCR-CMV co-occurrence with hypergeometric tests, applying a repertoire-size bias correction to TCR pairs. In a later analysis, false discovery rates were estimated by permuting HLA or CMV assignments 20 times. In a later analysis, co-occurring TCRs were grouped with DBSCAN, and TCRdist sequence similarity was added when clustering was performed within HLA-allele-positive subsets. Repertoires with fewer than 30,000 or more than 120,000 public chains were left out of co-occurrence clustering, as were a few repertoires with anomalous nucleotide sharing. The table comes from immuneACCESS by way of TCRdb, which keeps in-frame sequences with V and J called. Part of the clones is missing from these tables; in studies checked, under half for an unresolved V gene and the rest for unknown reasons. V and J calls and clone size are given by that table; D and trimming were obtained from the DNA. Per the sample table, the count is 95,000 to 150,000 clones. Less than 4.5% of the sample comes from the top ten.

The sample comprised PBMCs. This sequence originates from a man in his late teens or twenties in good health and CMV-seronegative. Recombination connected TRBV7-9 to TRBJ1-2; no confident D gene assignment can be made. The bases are TGTGCCAGCAGCACGGAGGGTTCCTATGGCTACACCTTC. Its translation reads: CASSTEGSYGYTF.